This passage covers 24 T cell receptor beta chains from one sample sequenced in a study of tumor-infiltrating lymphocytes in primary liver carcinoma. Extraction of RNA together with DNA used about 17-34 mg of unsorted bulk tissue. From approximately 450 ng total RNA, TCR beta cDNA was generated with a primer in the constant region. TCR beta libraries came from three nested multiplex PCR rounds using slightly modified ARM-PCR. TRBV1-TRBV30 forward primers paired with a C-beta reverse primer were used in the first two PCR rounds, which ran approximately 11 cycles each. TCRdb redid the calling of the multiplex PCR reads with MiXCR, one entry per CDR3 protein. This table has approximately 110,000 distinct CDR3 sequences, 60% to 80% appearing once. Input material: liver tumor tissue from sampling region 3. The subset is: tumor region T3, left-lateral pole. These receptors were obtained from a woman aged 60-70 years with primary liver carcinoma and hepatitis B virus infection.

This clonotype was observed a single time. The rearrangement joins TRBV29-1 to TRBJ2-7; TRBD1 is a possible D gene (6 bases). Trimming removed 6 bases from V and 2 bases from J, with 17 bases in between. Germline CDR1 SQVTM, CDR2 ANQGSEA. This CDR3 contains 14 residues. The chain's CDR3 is CSVAGTKSPYEQYF. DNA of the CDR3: TGCAGCGTCGCCGGGACAAAGAGTCCCTACGAGCAGTACTTC.

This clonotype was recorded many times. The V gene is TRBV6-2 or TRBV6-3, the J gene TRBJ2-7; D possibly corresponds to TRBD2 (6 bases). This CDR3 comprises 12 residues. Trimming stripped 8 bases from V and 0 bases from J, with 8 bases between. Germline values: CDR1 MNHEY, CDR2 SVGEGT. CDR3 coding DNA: TGTGCCAGCGGGAGGCCCTCCTACGAGCAGTACTTC. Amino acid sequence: CASGRPSYEQYF.

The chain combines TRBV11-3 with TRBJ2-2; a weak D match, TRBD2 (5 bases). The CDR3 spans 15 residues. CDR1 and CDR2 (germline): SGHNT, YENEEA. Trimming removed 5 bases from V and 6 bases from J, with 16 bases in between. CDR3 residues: CASSTRVVLSGELFF. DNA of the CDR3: TGTGCCAGCAGCACGAGGGTCGTCCTTTCCGGGGAGCTGTTTTTT.

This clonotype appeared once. The CDR3 loop reads CASSSARPIWHF. As DNA, the CDR3 is TGTGCCAGCAGTTCCGCGAGACCTATCTGGCATTTT. V usage is TRBV28 and J usage is TRBJ1-5; D unclear. The CDR3 has 12 amino acids. Germline CDR1 and CDR2: MDHEN and SYDVKM. V lost 4 bases and J 15 bases, leaving 16 bases between the germline ends.

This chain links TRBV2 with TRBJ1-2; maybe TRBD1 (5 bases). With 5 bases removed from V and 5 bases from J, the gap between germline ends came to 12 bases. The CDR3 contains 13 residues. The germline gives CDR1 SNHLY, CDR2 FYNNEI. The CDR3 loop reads CASSPQGEYGYTF. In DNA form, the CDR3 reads TGTGCCAGCAGTCCTCAGGGTGAATATGGCTACACCTTC.

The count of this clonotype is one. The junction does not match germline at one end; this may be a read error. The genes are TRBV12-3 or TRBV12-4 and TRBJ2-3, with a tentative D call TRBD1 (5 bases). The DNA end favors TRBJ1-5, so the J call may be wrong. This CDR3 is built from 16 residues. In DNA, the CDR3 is TGTGCCGGCAGTGCCGGGACTAGCGATAGCACAGATACGCAGCATTTT. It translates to CAGSAGTSDSTDTQHF.

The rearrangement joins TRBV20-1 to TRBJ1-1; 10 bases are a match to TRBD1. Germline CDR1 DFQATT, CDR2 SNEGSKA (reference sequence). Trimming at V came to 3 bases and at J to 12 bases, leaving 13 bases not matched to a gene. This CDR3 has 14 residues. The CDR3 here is CSARLPTGGEGSFF. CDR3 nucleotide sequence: TGCAGTGCTAGGCTACCGACAGGGGGCGAGGGTTCTTTCTTT.

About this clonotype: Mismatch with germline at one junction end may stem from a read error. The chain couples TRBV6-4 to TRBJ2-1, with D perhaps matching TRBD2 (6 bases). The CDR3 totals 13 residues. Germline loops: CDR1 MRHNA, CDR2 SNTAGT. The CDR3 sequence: CASSDSDYNEHFF. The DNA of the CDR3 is TGTGCCAGCAGTGACTCGGACTACAATGAGCACTTCTTC.

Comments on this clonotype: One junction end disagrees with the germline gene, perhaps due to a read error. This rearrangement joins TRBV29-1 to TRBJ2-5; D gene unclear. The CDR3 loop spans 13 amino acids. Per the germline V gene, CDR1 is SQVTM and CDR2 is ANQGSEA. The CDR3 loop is CSVEGSAIEIQYF. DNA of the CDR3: TGCAGCGTTGAAGGGTCTGCTATAGAGATCCAGTACTTC.

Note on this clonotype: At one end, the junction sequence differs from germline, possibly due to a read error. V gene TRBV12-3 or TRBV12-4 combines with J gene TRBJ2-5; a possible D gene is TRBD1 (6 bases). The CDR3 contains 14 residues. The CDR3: CASKAPRGEETQYF. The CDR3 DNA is TGTGCCAGCAAGGCCCCCAGGGGAGAAGAGACACAGTACTTC.

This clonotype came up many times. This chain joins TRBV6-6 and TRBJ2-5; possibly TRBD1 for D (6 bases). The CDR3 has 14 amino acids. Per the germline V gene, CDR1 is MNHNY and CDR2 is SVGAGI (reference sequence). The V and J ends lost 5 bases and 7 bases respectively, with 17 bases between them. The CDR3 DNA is TGTGCCAGCAGTACACCATACAGGGAAACGACCCAGTACTTC. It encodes CASSTPYRETTQYF.

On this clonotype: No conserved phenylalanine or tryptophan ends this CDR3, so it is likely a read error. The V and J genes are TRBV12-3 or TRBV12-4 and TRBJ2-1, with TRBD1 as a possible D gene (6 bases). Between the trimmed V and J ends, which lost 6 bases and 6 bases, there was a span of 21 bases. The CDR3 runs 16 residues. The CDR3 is CASRRLQGVFSNEQFL. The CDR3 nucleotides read TGTGCCAGCAGACGACTACAGGGAGTATTCTCCAATGAGCAGTTCCTC.

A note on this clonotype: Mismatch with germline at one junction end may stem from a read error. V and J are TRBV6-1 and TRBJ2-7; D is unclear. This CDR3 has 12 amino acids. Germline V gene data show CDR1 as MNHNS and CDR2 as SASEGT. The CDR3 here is CANSARNYEQYF. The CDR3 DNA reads TGTGCCAACAGTGCCCGAAACTACGAGCAGTACTTC.

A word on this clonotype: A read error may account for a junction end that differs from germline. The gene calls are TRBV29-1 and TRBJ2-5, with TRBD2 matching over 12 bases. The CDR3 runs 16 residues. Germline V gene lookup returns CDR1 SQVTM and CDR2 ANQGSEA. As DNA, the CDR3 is TGTAGCGTTGACAGCTGGGGGACTAGCGGGCAAGAGACCCATTACTTC. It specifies CSVDSWGTSGQETHYF.

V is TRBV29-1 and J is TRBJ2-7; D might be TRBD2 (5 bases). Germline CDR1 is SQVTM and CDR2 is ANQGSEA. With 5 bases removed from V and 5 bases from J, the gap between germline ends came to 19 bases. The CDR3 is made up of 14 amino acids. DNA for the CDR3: TGCAGCGTTCAGCCAGCGGTTAAGACCCACGAGCAGTACTTC. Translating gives CSVQPAVKTHEQYF.

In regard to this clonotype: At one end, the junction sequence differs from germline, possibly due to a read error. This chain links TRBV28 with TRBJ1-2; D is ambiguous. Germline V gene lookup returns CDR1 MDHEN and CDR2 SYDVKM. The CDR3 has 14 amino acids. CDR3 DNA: TGTACCAGCAACGTTCCCTCGGGGAACTATGGCTACACCTTC. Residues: CTSNVPSGNYGYTF.

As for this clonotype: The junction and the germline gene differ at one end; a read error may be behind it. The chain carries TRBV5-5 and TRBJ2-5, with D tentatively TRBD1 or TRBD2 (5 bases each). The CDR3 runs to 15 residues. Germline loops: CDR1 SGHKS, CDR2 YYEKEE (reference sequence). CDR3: CARSLGVTGRETQYF. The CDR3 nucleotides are TGTGCCAGGAGCTTGGGGGTTACGGGGCGAGAGACCCAGTACTTC.

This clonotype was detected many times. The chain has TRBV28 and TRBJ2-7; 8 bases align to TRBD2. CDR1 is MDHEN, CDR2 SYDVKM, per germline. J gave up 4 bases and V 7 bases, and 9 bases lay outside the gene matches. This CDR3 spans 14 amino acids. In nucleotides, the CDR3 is TGTGCCAGCAAGAGACTCGGGAGGGATTACGAGCAGTACTTC. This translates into CASKRLGRDYEQYF.

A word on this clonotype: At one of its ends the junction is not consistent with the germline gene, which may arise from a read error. The CDR3: CDSSLGTRQPQHF. Here the CDR3 DNA reads TGTGACAGCAGCTTAGGCACGCGGCAGCCCCAGCATTTT. The V and J genes are TRBV7-2 and TRBJ1-5; unclear D gene. The V gene's germline CDR1 is SGHTA and CDR2 FQGNSA. The CDR3 consists of 13 residues.

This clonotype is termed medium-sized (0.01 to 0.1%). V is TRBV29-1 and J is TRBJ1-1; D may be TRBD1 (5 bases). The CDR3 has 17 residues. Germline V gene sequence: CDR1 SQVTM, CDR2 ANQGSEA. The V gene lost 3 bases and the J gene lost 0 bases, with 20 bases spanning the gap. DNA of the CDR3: TGCAGCGTTGACAGGGAGGGGCCAACGGTCATGAACACTGAAGCTTTCTTT. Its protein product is CSVDREGPTVMNTEAFF.

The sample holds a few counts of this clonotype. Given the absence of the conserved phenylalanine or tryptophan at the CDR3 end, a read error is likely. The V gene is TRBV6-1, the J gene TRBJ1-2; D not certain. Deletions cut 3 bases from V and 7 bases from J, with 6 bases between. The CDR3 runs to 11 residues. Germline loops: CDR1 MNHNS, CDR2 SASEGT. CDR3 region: CASSDRVGYTI. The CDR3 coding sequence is TGTGCCAGCAGTGATCGTGTTGGCTACACCATC.

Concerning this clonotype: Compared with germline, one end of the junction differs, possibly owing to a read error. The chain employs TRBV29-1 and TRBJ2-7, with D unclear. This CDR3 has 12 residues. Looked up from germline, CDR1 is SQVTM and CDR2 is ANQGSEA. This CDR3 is CSIKSNSYKQYF. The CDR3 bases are TGCAGCATTAAGTCTAATTCCTACAAGCAGTACTTC.

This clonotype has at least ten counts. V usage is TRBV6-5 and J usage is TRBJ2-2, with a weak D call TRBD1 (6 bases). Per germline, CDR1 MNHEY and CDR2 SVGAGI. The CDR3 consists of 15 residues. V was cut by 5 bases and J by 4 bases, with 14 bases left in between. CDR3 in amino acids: CASSPSRGSTGELFF. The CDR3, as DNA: TGTGCCAGCAGTCCGAGTAGGGGGAGCACCGGGGAGCTGTTTTTT.

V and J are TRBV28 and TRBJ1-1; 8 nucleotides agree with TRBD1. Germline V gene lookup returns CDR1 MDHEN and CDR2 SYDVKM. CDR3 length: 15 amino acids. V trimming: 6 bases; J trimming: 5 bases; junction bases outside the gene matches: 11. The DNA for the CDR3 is TGTGCCAGCAGCACCTCCAGGACAGGGACTACTGAAGCTTTCTTT. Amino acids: CASSTSRTGTTEAFF.